This record looks at one T cell receptor beta chain sequence and its context. Its antigen is not yet known. No base qualities exist here, and no much larger clone lies one base off it. The sample belongs to a study of blood T cell repertoires in COVID-19 (dated by TCRdb to 2020 to 2021). For the wider study: Collaborator samples came from the United States, Italy and Spain and covered acute and convalescent phases of COVID-19. The prospective study material was composed of cDNA or gDNA derived from T cells, B-cell-depleted T cells, or PBMCs. The repertoires were released in a freely available public database intended as a resource for research on the immune response to SARS-CoV-2. Samples were obtained from the ongoing ImmuneRACE study (first 160 participants) and from 1,200 or so subjects provided by 6 global collaborators. A de-identified subject ID, COVID-19 status, age in years and sex were almost always included in the sample metadata. Where available, HLA class I and class II types were obtained from metadata supplied by the sample provider rather than from assay-based typing. Subjects who had been exposed to COVID-19, were actively infected with it, or had recovered from it provided the deeply sampled blood TCRbeta repertoires that made up the dataset.

General study outcomes and caveats: How much clinical and demographic metadata was included differed by source and by participant, and the metadata was provided uncurated.

Whole blood was collected in K2EDTA tubes by collaborating institutions according to the institutions' own protocols. For TCRbeta analysis, collaborators shipped samples as frozen whole blood, isolated PBMCs, or DNA extracted from either of those sample types. CDR1 and CDR2 are read off the germline V gene (reference sequence) as SGHNT and YYREEE. The CDR3 covers 17 residues, taking in both the cysteine and the phenylalanine. Only the CDR3 DNA is retained, 51 bases long and in frame from the first base. Relative to germline, V is missing 3 bases and J is missing 4 bases, with 10 bases of the junction outside any gene match. The immunoSEQ Assay, a bias-controlled multiplex PCR, was used to amplify TCRbeta CDR3 regions from genomic DNA. As for how the authors treated the data: The number of nucleated cells in each sample was estimated from the amplification of reference gene primers within the assay. Sequence reads were collapsed and filtered to measure the absolute abundance of every unique TCRbeta CDR3 rearrangement. For each sample, productive Simpson clonality was calculated by taking the square root of Simpson's diversity index across productive rearrangements. TCRdb carries this immuneACCESS record with in-frame sequences only. Its versions omit some clonotypes, under half of them owing to an unresolved V gene in the studies checked, with the rest unexplained. V, J and clone size were drawn from that table, and D and trimming were deduced from the DNA. The sample table holds fewer than 50,000 clones, of which approximately 90% were seen once. About 10% of the sample is held by the ten biggest clonotypes.

The origin of this receptor is a middle-aged man with active COVID-19. The sequenced sample was peripheral blood. The chain is assembled from TRBV5-4 and TRBJ2-2, with 9 central nucleotides matching TRBD2. The DNA sequence is TGTGCCAGCAGCTACGCAGGGCTAGCGGGGTCCACCGGGGAGCTGTTTTTT. The encoded protein is CASSYAGLAGSTGELFF. Full variable domain (CDR3 extended with the reference TRBV5-4 and TRBJ2-2 proteins): ETGVTQSPTHLIKTRGQQVTLRCSSQSGHNTVSWYQQALGQGPQFIFQYYREEENGRGNFPPRFSGLQFPNYSSELNVNALELDDSALYLCASSYAGLAGSTGELFFGEGSRLTVL.